This T cell receptor (beta chain) was captured by sequencing in a study of blood T cell repertoires in COVID-19. This clone was detected a few times. TCRdb's table, derived via immunoSEQ multiplex PCR, lists solely in-frame clones and lacks some. This repertoire shows over 150,000 clones, approximately 84% found once; its top ten account for 7% to 8%. Germline values: CDR1 MNHEY, CDR2 SVGEGT. V was shortened by 5 bases and J by 3 bases, with 17 bases between the two germline ends. This CDR3 spans 16 amino acids. The sequence came from a woman in her forties or fifties who had recovered from COVID-19. The rearrangement links TRBV6-2 or TRBV6-3 to TRBJ1-3, with a tentative D call TRBD1 (5 bases). The specimen sequenced was PBMCs or T cells enriched from blood (not recorded which). The CDR3 DNA sequence: TGTGCCAGCAGTCCAACCGGAGGGGCGGATGGAAACACCATATATTTT. This gives the protein CASSPTGGADGNTIYF.